A single sample is the source of the 13 T cell receptor beta chains below, sequenced in a study of neurological immune-mediated disorders. TCRdb fed the 5' RACE reads into MiXCR, producing one record per CDR3 protein. The repertoire has 50,000 or so distinct CDR3 sequences, 3% to 4% of them found once; the top ten carry 5.5% to 6.5%. The material sequenced was PBMCs. The receptors were gathered from a man aged 35 to 55 with multiple sclerosis.

This clonotype was counted at least ten times. The chain couples TRBV19 to TRBJ1-5; TRBD1 aligns across 7 bases. Germline V lookup: CDR1 LNHDA, CDR2 SQIVND (reference sequence). The CDR3 is 16 amino acids. V gave up 1 base and J gave up 4 bases; unmatched junction bases: 7. In DNA form, the CDR3 reads TGTGCCAGTAGTATAGTATTGGGACAGACGAATCAGCCCCAGCATTTT. Translation: CASSIVLGQTNQPQHF.

This clonotype occurred many times. This sequence joins TRBV18 and TRBJ2-4; D may correspond to TRBD1 or TRBD2 (5 bases each). Germline values: CDR1 KGHSH, CDR2 LQKENI. CDR3 length: 16 residues. The germline V and J ends were trimmed by 3 bases and 2 bases, with 14 bases remaining between them. CDR3 sequence (DNA): TGTGCCAGCTCACCGGCGAAGAGGGGCCCCAAAAACATTCAGTACTTC. Protein product: CASSPAKRGPKNIQYF. Full variable domain (remainder filled in from reference TRBV18 and TRBJ2-4): NAGVMQNPRHLVRRRGQEARLRCSPMKGHSHVYWYRQLPEEGLKFMVYLQKENIIDESGMPKERFSAEFPKEGPSILRIQQVVRGDSAAYFCASSPAKRGPKNIQYFGAGTRLSVL.

At least ten counts were recorded for this clonotype. This chain uses TRBV7-6 with TRBJ2-1, with a possible D match to TRBD1 (6 bases). CDR1 is SGHVS, CDR2 FNYEAQ, per germline. V lost 5 bases to trimming and J lost 6 bases, with 14 bases between them. This CDR3 has 14 amino acids. The CDR3 DNA reads as TGTGCCAGCAGCCCACGCCAAGGGGGCAATGAGCAGTTCTTC. Translation: CASSPRQGGNEQFF.

The chain is built from TRBV9 and TRBJ2-3; D not certain. The CDR3 spans 13 residues. The V end was cut by 2 bases, the J end by 6 bases, with 10 bases between. Germline lookup yields CDR1 SGDLS and CDR2 YYNGEE. The CDR3 coding sequence is TGTGCCAGCAGCGTCGGAAAGATTGATACGCAGTATTTT. Encoded protein: CASSVGKIDTQYF.

This clonotype was counted many times. The V and J genes are TRBV6-6 and TRBJ2-1; D may be TRBD2 (6 bases). This CDR3 contains 14 residues. The V gene lost 5 bases and the J gene lost 15 bases, with 23 bases spanning the gap. Germline V gene lookup returns CDR1 MNHNY and CDR2 SVGAGI (reference sequence). CDR3 in amino acids: CASSPTGRPFGGFF. The CDR3 bases are TGTGCCAGCAGTCCCACCGGACGCCCCTTCGGGGGGTTCTTC.

This clonotype was seen at least ten times. One end of the junction varies from germline; a read error may be responsible. The rearrangement joins TRBV7-7 to TRBJ2-3, with 10 bases aligning to TRBD1. This CDR3 region has 14 residues. CDR1 and CDR2 (germline): SSHAT, FNYEAQ (reference sequence). CDR3 loop: CASSDRGPSDTQYF. For the CDR3, the DNA is TGTGCTAGCAGCGACAGGGGGCCTTCAGATACGCAGTATTTT. Full variable domain (outside the CDR3, taken from reference TRBV7-7 and TRBJ2-3): GAGVSQSPRYKVTKRGQDVTLRCDPISSHATLYWYQQALGQGPEFLTYFNYEAQPDKSGLPSDRFSAERPEGSISTLTIQRTEQRDSAMYRCASSDRGPSDTQYFGPGTRLTVL.

Many counts were recorded for this clonotype. V usage is TRBV12-3 or TRBV12-4 and J usage is TRBJ2-1; the D is unclear. V was shortened by 2 bases and J by 2 bases, with 13 bases between the two germline ends. The CDR3 runs 16 residues. CDR3 bases: TGTGCCAGCAGTTTACGGCCCTCCCGGACCTACAATGAGCAGTTCTTC. This gives the protein CASSLRPSRTYNEQFF.

With regard to this clonotype: A much larger clone lies one base from this, so it may be a read error. The V gene is TRBV28, the J gene TRBJ2-5; D is ambiguous. Germline values: CDR1 MDHEN, CDR2 SYDVKM. This CDR3 comprises 15 residues. V gave up 5 bases and J gave up 2 bases, with 15 bases separating them. CDR3 DNA: TGTGCCAGCAGTGAGGTCGGAAAAGGTCAAGAGACCCAGTACTTC. Translated, it gives CASSEVGKGQETQYF.

This clonotype came up many times. This chain uses TRBV6-5 with TRBJ2-3; 10 positions agree with TRBD2. This CDR3 spans 13 amino acids. Germline V lookup: CDR1 MNHEY, CDR2 SVGAGI. Unmatched junction bases numbered 3, after V lost 5 bases and J lost 7 bases. Here the CDR3 reads CASSPSGGYTQYF. As DNA, the CDR3 is TGTGCCAGCAGTCCTAGCGGGGGTTATACGCAGTATTTT.

This clonotype was seen at least ten times. The chain employs TRBV7-2 and TRBJ2-3; unclear D gene. CDR1 and CDR2 from the germline V gene are SGHTA and FQGNSA. V lost 5 bases, J lost 2 bases, and 14 bases lay in between. The CDR3 has 15 amino acids. CDR3 bases: TGTGCCAGCAGCGCAAGTGGTCTTTACACAGATACGCAGTATTTT. Amino acid sequence: CASSASGLYTDTQYF.

The chain recombines TRBV6-2 or TRBV6-3 with TRBJ2-2, with D perhaps TRBD1 (5 bases). CDR1 is MNHEY and CDR2 is SVGEGT in the germline V gene. Trimming removed 6 bases from V and 5 bases from J, with 10 bases in between. The CDR3 sequence is 13 residues long. In nucleotides, the CDR3 is TGTGCCAGCAGAACGACAGTGACCGGGGAGCTGTTTTTT. Amino acid sequence: CASRTTVTGELFF.

Many counts were recorded for this clonotype. V is TRBV6-5 and J is TRBJ2-5; D assignment may be TRBD1 or TRBD2 (6 bases each). V lost 6 bases and J lost 3, with 17 bases in between. Germline lookup yields CDR1 MNHEY and CDR2 SVGAGI. The CDR3 loop spans 15 amino acids. CDR3 nucleotides: TGTGCCAGCAGCCACAGGGTGGGGGGTAAAGAGACCCAGTACTTC. Translation: CASSHRVGGKETQYF.

This clonotype was observed at least ten times. V is TRBV6-6 and J is TRBJ2-6, with D possibly matching TRBD1 (6 bases). V lost 7 bases to trimming and J lost 0 bases, with 16 bases between them. The germline CDR1 and CDR2 sequences are MNHNY and SVGAGI (reference sequence). This CDR3 has 17 amino acids. CDR3 loop: CASTQGQSHSGANVLTF. CDR3 coding DNA: TGTGCCAGCACTCAAGGACAGTCCCACTCTGGGGCCAACGTCCTGACTTTC.